Given below is one T cell receptor beta chain in context. These data are taken from a study of blood T cell repertoires in COVID-19. Study-level background: The cDNA or gDNA used as material had been derived from T cells, B-cell-depleted T cells, or PBMCs.

V was clipped by 2 bases and J by 5 bases; unmatched bases: 14. CDR1 LNHDA and CDR2 SQIVND come from the germline V gene (reference sequence). This CDR3 is 17 amino acids long. Per the original data handling: From reference gene primer amplification, estimates of nucleated cell counts were derived. The repertoire was sequenced with immunoSEQ multiplex PCR; TCRdb's copy has only in-frame clones and lacks some. The DNA gave D and trimming, while V, J and clone size come from that table. The sample holds about 250,000 clones; about 80% are singletons and the top ten take about 3.5%. The chain employs TRBV19 and TRBJ1-1; 7 bases match TRBD1. Source material: peripheral blood. The receptor was isolated from a woman at least 80 years old with acute or convalescent COVID-19. The CDR3 is CASSINRPGRGRTEAFF. Written as DNA, the CDR3 is TGTGCCAGTAGTATAAACCGCCCGGGCAGGGGGAGGACTGAAGCTTTCTTT.